One sample yielded the 3 T cell receptor beta chains listed below, sequenced in a study of T cell repertoires in cytomegalovirus infection. Using its own MiXCR run on the reads, TCRdb lists one record per CDR3 protein. The data contain approximately 120,000 distinct CDR3 sequences, approximately 30% of them singletons. Their recognized antigens are unknown. This specimen consisted of CD8+ T cells from cultured PBMCs, obtained from culture after CMV antigen stimulation. These receptors originate from a human donor in good health (CMV status not recorded). Some clones in this sample may be carry-over from other donors' samples.

V is TRBV2 and J is TRBJ2-1; 7 nucleotides line up with TRBD1. The V gene end was trimmed by 3 bases and the J gene end by 3 bases; junction bases not matched to a gene: 2. CDR1 is SNHLY and CDR2 is FYNNEI in the germline V gene. This CDR3 has 14 amino acids. The CDR3 sequence: CASSEGTVYNEQFF. The CDR3 DNA sequence: TGTGCCAGCAGTGAGGGGACAGTCTACAATGAGCAGTTCTTC.

The rearrangement joins TRBV12-3 or TRBV12-4 to TRBJ2-2; unclear D gene. The CDR3 totals 12 residues. V was shortened by 7 bases and J by 6 bases, with 9 bases between the two germline ends. CDR3 in amino acids: CASNHSPGELFF. In nucleotides, the CDR3 is TGTGCCAGCAACCATTCTCCCGGGGAGCTGTTTTTT.

J is TRBJ2-5 and V is TRBV7-8, with TRBD2 matching over 7 bases. Trimming removed 4 bases from V and 1 base from J; junction bases left unmatched: 9. CDR1 and CDR2 (germline): SGHVS, FQNEAQ. This CDR3 is built from 16 residues. The DNA for the CDR3 is TGTGCCAGCAGCTCAGATGGGGGGGTGTTCCAAGAGACCCAGTACTTC. Translated: CASSSDGGVFQETQYF.